The T cell receptor (beta chain) under discussion was sequenced for a study of glioma-infiltrating T cells listed by TCRdb under 2016. A note on the overall study: Glioma tissue, non-neoplastic brain tissue and matched peripheral blood mononuclear cells were used as sources from which TCR alpha- and beta-chain repertoires were sequenced. To measure divergence between tissue and blood T-cell populations, each tissue-infiltrating repertoire was compared with the peripheral blood repertoire of the same patient. Three low-grade glioma patients, roughly 8 primary glioblastoma patients and three non-glioma patients contributing non-neoplastic brain tissue were included in the paired cohort. Results and caveats for the whole study, not just this receptor: Very few CDR3 sequences were shared between tissue and blood, attributed to high CDR3 diversity and limited sampling. Small numbers underpinned the group comparisons: under ten glioblastoma patients, three low-grade glioma patients and three non-neoplastic patients. In non-neoplastic patients, VJ-independent divergence between tissue and blood fell below expectation, whereas in all gliomas, and especially in low-grade gliomas, the divergence rose above expectation.

The CDR3 goes from the cysteine to the phenylalanine over 15 residues. The read is trimmed to its CDR3 DNA, 45 bases read in frame from base 1. CDR1 and CDR2 were assigned from the germline V gene as SQVTM and ANQGSEA. At the junction V is shortened by 7 bases and J by 0 bases; bases outside the gene matches: 7. This clonotype was counted only a few times. Its antigen specificity is not known. Base quality data are lacking; no much larger clone is found one base away. TCR alpha and beta CDR3 regions were amplified with the iRepertoire nested amplicon-rescue multiplex PCR (arm-PCR) platform from RNA. One-step reverse transcription and amplification used about 90-400 ng of tissue mRNA or PBMC total RNA as input. Following bead purification, Illumina adapters were added by a secondary multiplex PCR, and the libraries were gel-purified between 200 and 400 bp. The libraries contained internal 6-nucleotide barcodes that were used for demultiplexing. Libraries were sequenced on an Illumina MiSeq with 2x220 or 2x250 nucleotide paired-end reads. The study's own analysis went as follows. Paired reads were merged with FLASH 1.2.11 and aligned to the GRCh37 human genome with BWA-MEM before extracting TRA and TRB reads. V and J assignment used an IMGT-derived reference of cassette sequences and CDR3 motifs that included pseudogenes. Three-frame translation of reads was performed, and productive CDR3s were defined as those with a C...FGXG motif and no stop codons. Clonotypes were defined as unique combinations of V-J cassette pair and CDR3 amino acid sequence. Reads were filtered by Hamming distance, with the threshold set by the sequence error rate of each sample in mapped regions. TCRdb ran its own pipeline on the public reads, namely fastp trimming at Q25 and MiXCR clone calling, and kept in-frame beta chains. Here each entry gathers all rows of one CDR3 protein and keeps the most common genes and DNA. What appears here as the V and J calls and clone size reflects TCRdb's work, not the paper's. Present in this sample are approximately 120,000 distinct CDR3 sequences, roughly 24% of which were seen just once. The ten most abundant clones make up around 15% of the sample.

This sequence was found in a human donor with low-grade glioma or glioblastoma, undergoing nonglioma brain surgery, or in good health (not recorded which). This chain is built from TRBV29-1 and TRBJ2-3; 10 central bases correspond to TRBD2. Input material: glioma tissue, nonneoplastic brain tissue, or PBMCs (not recorded which). The CDR3 loop reads CSAAGTSESTDTQYF. The DNA is TGCAGCGCCGCCGGGACTAGCGAGAGCACAGATACGCAGTATTTT.